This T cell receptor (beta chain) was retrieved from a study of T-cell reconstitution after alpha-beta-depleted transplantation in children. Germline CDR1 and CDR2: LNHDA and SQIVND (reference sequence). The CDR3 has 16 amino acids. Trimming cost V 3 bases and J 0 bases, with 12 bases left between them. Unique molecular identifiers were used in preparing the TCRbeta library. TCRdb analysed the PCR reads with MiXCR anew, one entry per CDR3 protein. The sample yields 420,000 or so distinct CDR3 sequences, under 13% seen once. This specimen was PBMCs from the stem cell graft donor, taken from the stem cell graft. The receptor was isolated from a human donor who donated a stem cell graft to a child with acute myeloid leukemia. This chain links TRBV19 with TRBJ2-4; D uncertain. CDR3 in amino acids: CASSILSAGAKNIQYF. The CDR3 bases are TGTGCCAGTAGTATCTTAAGTGCAGGAGCCAAAAACATTCAGTACTTC.